Shown below are 28 T cell receptor beta chains from a single sample sequenced in a study of vaccination and CD4 T cells after COVID-19. Sequencing of DNA taken from cultured CD4+ T cells relied on the Oncomine TCR Beta short-read assay. Via MiXCR, TCRdb re-called the PCR reads, giving one row per CDR3 protein. The sample yields thousands of distinct CDR3 sequences, approximately 22% seen once. Treatment of the sample: roughly 10-day PBMC culture with coronavirus spike peptide pools or control peptides (ViraFEST assay). For these TCRs, the target antigens are not known. The sample consisted of cultured CD4+ T cells from blood. The receptors were sampled from a human donor with COVID-19.

V gene TRBV14 combines with J gene TRBJ1-2, with 8 bases that match TRBD1. The trim removed 6 bases at V and 4 bases at J, leaving 4 bases unmatched. The CDR3 runs to 13 residues. In germline, CDR1 is SGHDN, CDR2 FVKESK. The CDR3 coding sequence is TGTGCCAGCAGTCCCGACAGGGGCTATGGCTACACCTTC. It yields the protein CASSPDRGYGYTF.

By share, this clonotype counts as medium-sized. The CDR3, as DNA: TGTGCCAGCAGTTCGTCAACCGGGACAGGGGGCTTGGCCTATGGCTACACCTTC. Residues: CASSSSTGTGGLAYGYTF. The chain uses TRBV6-5 and TRBJ1-2; 12 positions agree with TRBD1. The germline V gene has CDR1 MNHEY and CDR2 SVGAGI. The CDR3 is made up of 18 amino acids. V lost 4 bases and J lost 4; bases outside the gene matches: 13.

The chain combines TRBV12-3 or TRBV12-4 with TRBJ1-5; D call uncertain. V lost 3 bases and J lost 1, with 4 bases in between. The CDR3 loop spans 13 amino acids. The CDR3 region has the DNA TGTGCCAGCAGTTTTTCCAGCAATCAGCCCCAGCATTTT. It is translated as CASSFSSNQPQHF.

The V gene is TRBV5-4, the J gene TRBJ2-7; 7 bases align to TRBD1. Germline lookup yields CDR1 SGHNT and CDR2 YYREEE (reference sequence). This CDR3 contains 13 residues. V was pared by 2 bases and J by 2 bases, with 1 base of the junction left unmatched. CDR3 region: CASSFGTAYEQYF. CDR3 sequence (DNA): TGTGCCAGCAGCTTTGGGACAGCCTACGAGCAGTACTTC.

V and J are TRBV5-1 and TRBJ1-1; D might be TRBD1 (6 bases). Between the trimmed V and J ends, which lost 7 bases and 8 bases, there was a span of 18 bases. CDR3 size: 13 residues. CDR1 is SGHRS, CDR2 YFSETQ, per germline. The chain's CDR3 is CASSSGVTIEAFF. The CDR3 DNA reads as TGCGCCAGCTCGTCAGGGGTTACGATAGAAGCTTTCTTT.

This clonotype has only a few counts. This chain's CDR3 is CASSYQASPLHF. The CDR3 nucleotides read TGTGCCAGCAGTTACCAGGCTTCACCCCTCCACTTT. The chain has TRBV6-2 or TRBV6-3 and TRBJ1-6; D gene ambiguous. This CDR3 spans 12 amino acids. Germline V gene lookup returns CDR1 MNHEY and CDR2 SVGEGT. Trimming shortened V by 2 bases and J by 9 bases, and 5 bases separated the two germline ends.

The rearrangement joins TRBV27 to TRBJ2-7, with 10 positions matching TRBD2. This CDR3 has 14 residues. Germline V gives CDR1 MNHEY, CDR2 SMNVEV (reference sequence). After removal of 6 bases from V and 6 bases from J, the junction contained 8 bases not matched to a gene. CDR3 nucleotide sequence: TGTGCCAGCAGAACTAGCGGGGTACCCTTCGAGCAGTACTTC. Translated: CASRTSGVPFEQYF.

This clonotype was observed a few times. The chain couples TRBV7-2 to TRBJ2-3; 9 bases align to TRBD2. Germline-derived CDR1 and CDR2 are SGHTA and FQGNSA. V lost 5 bases and J lost 5; bases outside the gene matches: 11. The CDR3 sequence is 16 residues long. CDR3 in amino acids: CASSIPLAGVGDTQYF. CDR3 bases: TGTGCCAGCAGCATTCCCTTAGCGGGGGTTGGAGATACGCAGTATTTT.

This clonotype has only a few counts. The CDR3 nucleotides are TGTGCCAGCAGCCCGCACGCGGCAGGGTTCATGAACACTGAAGCTTTCTTT. Translating gives CASSPHAAGFMNTEAFF. V usage is TRBV12-3 or TRBV12-4 and J usage is TRBJ1-1, with D maybe TRBD1 (5 bases). The CDR3 runs to 17 residues. The germline V and J ends were trimmed by 6 bases and 0 bases, with 20 bases remaining between them.

The genes are TRBV19 and TRBJ2-4, with D perhaps given as TRBD1 or TRBD2 (6 bases each). CDR3 length: 18 amino acids. Germline lookup yields CDR1 LNHDA and CDR2 SQIVND (reference sequence). The V end was cut by 3 bases, the J end by 0 bases, with 18 bases between. The CDR3 here is CASSIRGLPFRAKNIQYF. The CDR3 DNA sequence: TGTGCCAGTAGTATCAGGGGACTGCCTTTTCGAGCCAAAAACATTCAGTACTTC.

V and J are TRBV6-2 or TRBV6-3 and TRBJ2-1; 7 nucleotides agree with TRBD2. J gave up 0 bases and V 6 bases, and 2 bases lay outside the gene matches. Germline V gives CDR1 MNHEY, CDR2 SVGEGT. CDR3 length equals 14 residues. Here the CDR3 reads CASRPGGSYNEQFF. The CDR3, as DNA: TGTGCCAGCAGGCCGGGGGGCTCCTACAATGAGCAGTTCTTC.

This clonotype was counted only a few times. CDR3 region: CASSKGLVGQETQYF. CDR3 nucleotides: TGTGCCAGCAGTAAAGGACTAGTGGGTCAAGAGACCCAGTACTTC. The chain carries TRBV27 and TRBJ2-5, with 7 bases lining up with TRBD2. The CDR3 runs 15 residues. Germline V gene data show CDR1 as MNHEY and CDR2 as SMNVEV (reference sequence). Trimming cost V 5 bases and J 2 bases; bases outside gene matches: 8.

The V and J genes are TRBV6-1 and TRBJ1-1; D is possibly TRBD1 (5 bases). Germline V gene lookup returns CDR1 MNHNS and CDR2 SASEGT. Trimming left V 6 bases short and J 10 bases short, with 18 bases between. The CDR3 sequence is 13 residues long. CDR3: CASSDLTQGLAFF. As DNA, the CDR3 is TGTGCCAGCAGCGACCTGACCCAGGGTTTAGCTTTCTTT.

This rearrangement joins TRBV5-8 to TRBJ1-2, with D possibly being TRBD1 (5 bases). This CDR3 has 14 residues. With 4 bases removed from V and 5 bases from J, the gap between germline ends came to 15 bases. In germline, CDR1 is SGHTS, CDR2 YDEGEE. The CDR3 sequence: CASSQGTASYGYTF. The DNA of the CDR3 is TGTGCCAGCAGCCAAGGGACGGCCTCTTATGGCTACACCTTC.

This clonotype was observed a few times. The rearrangement uses TRBV5-4 and TRBJ1-6; 12 bases agree with TRBD1. Germline V CDR1 and CDR2: SGHNT, YYREEE (reference sequence). The ends lost 4 bases at V and 3 bases at J; junction bases unmatched: 5. This CDR3 is 17 amino acids long. The CDR3 bases are TGTGCCAGCAGCCCAGGGACAGGGGGCGGCTATAATTCACCCCTCCACTTT. The encoded protein is CASSPGTGGGYNSPLHF.

This clonotype was seen only a few times. V gene TRBV29-1 combines with J gene TRBJ1-5, with D perhaps TRBD1 (5 bases). V was cut by 3 bases and J by 6 bases, with 12 bases left in between. This CDR3 is built from 13 residues. Germline CDR1 reads SQVTM; CDR2 reads ANQGSEA. The CDR3 here is CSVETEKAQPQHF. DNA for the CDR3: TGCAGCGTTGAGACAGAGAAAGCTCAGCCCCAGCATTTT.

This clonotype has a handful of counts. The V call is TRBV6-1, the J call TRBJ2-2; either TRBD1 or TRBD2 may supply D (7 bases each). Germline loops: CDR1 MNHNS, CDR2 SASEGT. The CDR3 is 16 amino acids. V lost 6 bases to trimming and J lost 4 bases, with 18 bases between them. CDR3 nucleotide sequence: TGTGCCAGCAGATCTCAGGGGGGGGCCGTCACCGGGGAGCTGTTTTTT. Translation gives CASRSQGGAVTGELFF.

This clonotype was found a few times. This chain links TRBV30 with TRBJ1-1; unclear D gene. Germline V gene lookup returns CDR1 GTSNPN and CDR2 SVGIG (reference sequence). This CDR3 has 16 amino acids. The V and J ends lost 3 bases and 3 bases respectively, with 20 bases between them. The CDR3 nucleotides read TGTGCCTGGAGATCCGGAACGACAAGCCTATACACTGAAGCTTTCTTT. Its translation: CAWRSGTTSLYTEAFF.

This clonotype was counted only a few times. The chain joins TRBV28 to TRBJ1-1, with unresolved D. This CDR3 is 12 amino acids long. Germline V gene lookup returns CDR1 MDHEN and CDR2 SYDVKM. The V gene lost 3 bases and the J gene lost 5 bases, with 7 bases spanning the gap. The CDR3 DNA reads TGTGCCAGCAGTTTGGGGAGGACTGAAGCTTTCTTT. Protein sequence: CASSLGRTEAFF. Variable domain in full (rest from reference TRBV28 and TRBJ1-1): DVKVTQSSRYLVKRTGEKVFLECVQDMDHENMFWYRQDPGLGLRLIYFSYDVKMKEKGDIPEGYSVSREKKERFSLILESASTNQTSMYLCASSLGRTEAFFGQGTRLTVV.

The J gene is TRBJ2-1, the V gene TRBV6-1; tentatively, D is TRBD2 (6 bases). This CDR3 region has 13 residues. CDR1 and CDR2 (germline): MNHNS, SASEGT. V lost 5 bases and J 10 bases, leaving 15 bases between the germline ends. CDR3 in DNA: TGTGCCAGCAGTAGGACTACCCAAGAAGAGCAGTTCTTC. Translated: CASSRTTQEEQFF.

About this clonotype: A much larger clone sits a single nucleotide away, making a read error possible. Since the CDR3 does not end with the conserved phenylalanine or tryptophan, this likely comes from a read error. CDR3 nucleotide sequence: TGTGCCACCAGTGATACCACAGGGGGGAACACTGAAGCTTTCCTT. It specifies CATSDTTGGNTEAFL. The chain links TRBV24-1 to TRBJ1-1, with 8 positions matching TRBD1. After removal of 3 bases from V and 1 base from J, the junction contained 3 bases not matched to a gene. Germline lookup yields CDR1 KGHDR and CDR2 SFDVKD. This CDR3 spans 15 amino acids.

With regard to this clonotype: Given a much more abundant clone one base away, this may be a read error. CDR3 nucleotide sequence: TGTGCCGGCAGCTCGACAAGAAATCAGCCCCAGCATTTT. Translating gives CAGSSTRNQPQHF. The V gene is TRBV7-2, the J gene TRBJ1-5; D gene ambiguous. From germline, CDR1 is SGHTA and CDR2 FQGNSA. The CDR3 spans 13 residues. Filled out from reference TRBV7-2 and TRBJ1-5, the complete variable domain reads GAGVSQSPSNKVTEKGKDVELRCDPISGHTALYWYRQSLGQGLEFLIYFQGNSAPDKSGLPSDRFSAERTGGSVSTLTIQRTQQEDSAVYLCAGSSTRNQPQHFGDGTRLSIL.

The J gene is TRBJ2-1, the V gene TRBV11-2, with 8 bases fitting TRBD2. Germline trimming cut 0 bases from V and 9 bases from J; bases unmatched to any gene: 13. The CDR3 totals 17 residues. Germline lookup yields CDR1 SGHAT and CDR2 FQNNGV. The CDR3 region is CASSLEGTRGLVGEQFF. The CDR3 DNA reads as TGTGCCAGCAGCTTAGAGGGGACTAGAGGTCTGGTTGGTGAGCAGTTCTTC.

The rearrangement uses TRBV6-1 and TRBJ2-1; the match to TRBD1 covers 9 bases. Germline V gene data show CDR1 as MNHNS and CDR2 as SASEGT. The CDR3 runs to 19 residues. The V segment lost 4 bases and the J segment 2 bases; nucleotides outside the gene matches: 15. The CDR3 region has the DNA TGTGCCAGCAGTGGGAGGGTCGACAGGGGGGGTGCGGCCTACAATGAGCAGTTCTTC. Translated, it gives CASSGRVDRGGAAYNEQFF.

The chain is built from TRBV28 and TRBJ1-3; D call uncertain. V was trimmed by 4 bases and J by 4 bases, leaving 11 bases between them. Germline CDR1 MDHEN, CDR2 SYDVKM. CDR3 length: 14 residues. CDR3 region: CASSSGGSGNTIYF. The CDR3 DNA reads as TGTGCCAGCAGTTCAGGCGGGAGCGGAAACACCATATATTTT.

In its sample, this clonotype was seen a few times. The V gene is TRBV11-3, the J gene TRBJ2-2; no clear D. The CDR3 has 14 amino acids. Germline CDR1 is SGHNT and CDR2 is YENEEA. The V and J ends lost 5 bases and 5 bases respectively, with 12 bases between them. The CDR3 DNA is TGTGCCAGCAGCCCCCGACTGGGAACCGGGGAGCTGTTTTTT. This gives the protein CASSPRLGTGELFF.

This clonotype has just a few counts. The chain recombines TRBV30 with TRBJ1-1; D is uncertain. Germline lookup yields CDR1 GTSNPN and CDR2 SVGIG (reference sequence). Trimming removed 0 bases from V and 1 base from J, with 9 bases in between. There are 14 residues in the CDR3. CDR3 sequence (DNA): TGTGCCTGGAGTGTGTCAGTGAGGAACACTGAAGCTTTCTTT. This gives the protein CAWSVSVRNTEAFF.

This chain connects TRBV7-3 to TRBJ1-1; TRBD1 is a possible D gene (5 bases). The CDR3 is 13 amino acids. Trimming removed 5 bases from V and 6 bases from J, with 13 bases in between. Germline V gene sequence: CDR1 SGHTA, CDR2 FQGTGA. Here the CDR3 DNA reads TGTGCCAGCAGCCAAGCAGGGTACTCTGAAGCTTTCTTT. Translated: CASSQAGYSEAFF.